This TCR beta chain was obtained from a study of identical twins (dated by TCRdb to about 2016). At the level of the whole study: To test whether fetal clonotypes persist, the study used deep sequencing on TCR alpha and beta repertoires from monozygotic twins, unrelated adults of various ages, and cord blood. To rule out contamination, replicate twin experiments were performed at different times with different library preparation protocols. General findings and caveats noted by the study authors: Fewer insertions were carried by abundant cord blood beta clonotypes, a similar but weaker trend appeared in young adult naive repertoires, and no such trend appeared in memory repertoires. Because the same donors could not be followed over many years, the conclusions relied on cross-sectional statistical analysis. In beta out-of-frame sequences, excess twin sharing was weaker, because having fewer shared sequences lowered the signal-to-noise ratio. Recombination models systematically underestimated out-of-frame TCR alpha sharing in monozygotic twins but agreed with sharing between unrelated individuals. Out-of-frame TCR alpha sequences shared between twins showed an excess of low generation-probability sequences compared with coincidental sharing between unrelated individuals. Zero-insertion analyses could be partly confounded by invariant T cells such as MAIT and iNKT, although diverse VJ usage argued against such confounding for most clonotypes.

The library came from 5' RACE. TCRdb names Illumina HiSeq 2000 as the instrument used. A universal primer binding site was introduced by template switching, and a unique molecular identifier was present in the final cDNA, enabling accurate counting of TCR cDNA molecules. First-strand cDNA for TCR alpha and beta chains was synthesized from specific primers in the conserved constant-segment region. To control for contamination, each cDNA library was double barcoded with a SMART-Mk sample barcode plus Illumina barcodes. TruSeq adapter sequences along with Illumina sample barcodes were introduced in two successive PCR steps. The TCR alpha and beta cDNA libraries were sequenced on the Illumina HiSeq platform using custom primers. The published analysis was carried out like this. MiGEC was used to process raw reads and extract unique molecular identifiers, and MiXCR was used to find CDR3 positions. For each individual, recombination models were inferred using an EM algorithm with the repgenHMM and IGoR tools. Shared clonotypes were analyzed with the tcR package in R, and sharing was normalized by the product of cloneset sizes. To study raw recombination without the effects of thymic and clonal selection, out-of-frame nonproductive sequences were analyzed. Starting from the raw public reads, TCRdb applied fastp trimming at Q25, assembled clones with MiXCR and retained in-frame beta chains. Rows are unified per CDR3 protein, each entry keeping the most common DNA and genes. TCRdb, rather than the study authors, made the V and J calls. Here the sample has 650,000 to 750,000 distinct CDR3 sequences; 21% occur a single time. 4.3% of the sample is in the top ten clones.

All donors were healthy Caucasians. Three pairs of female monozygotic twins, all aged about 18 to 29 years, were included in the twin cohort. The RNA used for TCR libraries was isolated from peripheral blood mononuclear cells. There are a few counts of this clonotype. Its antigen is not yet known. No much larger clone exists at a distance of one base, and base qualities are not known. V sheds 1 base and J sheds 6 bases, leaving 13 bases between their ends. The cysteine opens and the phenylalanine closes a CDR3 of 15 amino acids. The DNA shown is the 45-base CDR3, in frame from base 1. These same records also appear under a second study, on T cells expressing NK-cell markers. As the second paper documents: Three sorted T-cell subsets (CD3+CD56+NKG2C+, CD3+CD56+NKG2C- and CD3+CD56-NKG2C+) from eight donors had their TCR beta-chain repertoires profiled. Among the eight sequenced donors, only one was HCMV-seronegative, while the other seven were HCMV-seropositive. In several experiments an anti-gammadeltaTCR antibody was added to restrict sorting to alphabetaTCR-expressing T cells. For six donors, the dominant CD3+CD56+NKG2C+ clonotypes were among the top 10 CD8+ clonotypes and accounted for roughly 1.0-7.5% of CD8+ T cells. Those dominant clonotypes were again the most abundant among CD3+CD56-NKG2C+ cells in a few donors, at roughly 28.3-65%. Whether the expanded NKG2C-expressing T cell clones were specific for HCMV antigens remained unclear. The eight sequenced donors were randomly selected healthy volunteers, three men and five women. To determine HCMV serostatus, a commercial ELISA kit was used to detect HCMV-specific IgG in serum. For six donors, bulk peripheral blood T-cell repertoires were additionally sequenced from unsorted PBMC. Reads were demultiplexed and grouped by UMI with MIGEC, and clonotypes were assembled and quantified with MiTCR. To remove erroneous sequences, TCR cDNA sequences were retained only when supported by two or more reads. Downstream repertoire analysis used the tcR package, and clonotypes were matched across fractions by CDR3 nucleotide sequence plus V segment. VDJmatch was used to annotate antigen specificity against VDJdb, with one amino acid substitution in CDR3 allowed.

Material: PBMCs. The rearrangement joined TRBV12-3 or TRBV12-4 to TRBJ2-1; a tentative D match to TRBD2 spans 6 bases. The sequence was obtained from a woman aged 18-29 years in good health. In nucleotide form, the sequence is TGTGCCAGCAGTTTAGGACGGGACTGGGCCAATGAGCAGTTCTTC. It translates as CASSLGRDWANEQFF.